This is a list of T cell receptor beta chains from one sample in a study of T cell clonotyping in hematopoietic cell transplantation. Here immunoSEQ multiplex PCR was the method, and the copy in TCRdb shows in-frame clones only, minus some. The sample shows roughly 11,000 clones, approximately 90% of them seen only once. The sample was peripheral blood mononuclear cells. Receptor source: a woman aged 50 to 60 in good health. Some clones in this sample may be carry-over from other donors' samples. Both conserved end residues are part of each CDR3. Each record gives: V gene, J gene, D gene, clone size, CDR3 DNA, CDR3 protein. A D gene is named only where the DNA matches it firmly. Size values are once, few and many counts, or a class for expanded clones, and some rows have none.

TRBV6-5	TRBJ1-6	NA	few	TGTGCCAGCAGTTACTCCCCCCCCACTCAGGATTCACCCCTCCACTTT	CASSYSPPTQDSPLHF
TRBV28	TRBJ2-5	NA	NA	TGTGCCAGCAGTTTAGGGCGGAGGACCCAGTACTTC	CASSLGRRTQYF
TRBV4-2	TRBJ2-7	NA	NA	TGTGCCAGCAGCCGGGACAAGAACTACGAGCAGTACTTC	CASSRDKNYEQYF
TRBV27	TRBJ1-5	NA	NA	TGTGCCAGCAGTTTATCGTCAGGCGTGGGCAATCAGCCCCAGCATTTT	CASSLSSGVGNQPQHF
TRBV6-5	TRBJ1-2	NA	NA	TGTGCCAGCAGTTATCGGCCCGGGACAAGGGAGGGGGGCTACACCTTC	CASSYRPGTREGGYTF
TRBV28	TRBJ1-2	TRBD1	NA	TGTGCCGGTGGAGGACAGGCTAACTATGGCTACACCTTC	CAGGGQANYGYTF
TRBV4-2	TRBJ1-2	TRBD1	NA	TGTGCCAGCAGCCCAGACATGGGACAGGGCTATAGCTACACCTTC	CASSPDMGQGYSYTF
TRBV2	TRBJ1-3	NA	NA	TGTGCCAGCAGTGAAGGAAGGGGGATCTCTGGAAACACCATATATTTT	CASSEGRGISGNTIYF
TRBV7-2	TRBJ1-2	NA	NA	TGTGCCAGCAGCTTAAATGGCGAGGGAAGTCTGATCTATGGCTACACCTTC	CASSLNGEGSLIYGYTF
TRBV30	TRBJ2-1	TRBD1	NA	TGTGCCTGGAGTGCGCGACAGGGATACTACAATGAGCAGTTCTTC	CAWSARQGYYNEQFF
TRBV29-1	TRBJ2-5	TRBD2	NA	TGCAGCGTTCACGGGGGGAAAGAGACCCAGTACTTC	CSVHGGKETQYF
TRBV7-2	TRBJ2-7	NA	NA	TGTGCCAGCAGCGCCCGCCCCTTTTTGGGTAGCGAGCAGTACTTC	CASSARPFLGSEQYF
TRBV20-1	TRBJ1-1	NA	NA	TGCAGTGCTTGGACAGATAAAGCTTTCTTT	CSAWTDKAFF
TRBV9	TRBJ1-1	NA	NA	TGTGCCAGCAGCCTCCACCCGGGACCGATGAACACTGAAGCTTTCTTT	CASSLHPGPMNTEAFF
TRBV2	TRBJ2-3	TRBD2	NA	TGTGCCAGCAGTGGAGCGGGGGGAGGCACAGATACGCAGTATTTT	CASSGAGGGTDTQYF
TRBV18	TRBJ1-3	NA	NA	TGTGCCAGCTCACCCGTTGACGCCTACTCTGGAAACACCATATATTTT	CASSPVDAYSGNTIYF
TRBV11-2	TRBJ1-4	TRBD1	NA	TGTGCCAGCAGCTCTCCCCCCGGGACAGGGTATGAAAAACTGTTTTTT	CASSSPPGTGYEKLFF
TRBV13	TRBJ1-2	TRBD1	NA	TGTGCCAGCAGCTTAGGCCGGGACAGGGAGAACTATGGCTACACCTTC	CASSLGRDRENYGYTF
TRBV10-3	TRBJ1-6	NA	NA	TGTGCCATCAGGAGCCCACTGGATTCACCCCTCCACTTT	CAIRSPLDSPLHF